These T cell receptor beta chains were read from a single sample in a study of T-cell reconstitution after alpha-beta-depleted transplantation in children. TCRdb reprocessed the PCR reads via MiXCR and lists one record per CDR3 protein. The sample contains roughly 300,000 distinct CDR3 sequences, 9.9% of which appear only once. The input for sequencing was PBMCs from the stem cell graft donor, taken from the stem cell graft. All receptors come from a human donor who donated a stem cell graft to a child with SCID. CDR3s include the opening cysteine and the closing phenylalanine or tryptophan. Each record gives: J gene, V gene, clone size, D gene, CDR3 DNA, CDR3 protein. The D gene is left open where the match is weak. The size of a clone is reported for some rows only, either as once, few or many, or as a class for expanded clones.

j_call: TRBJ2-1; v_call: TRBV4-1; clone_size: many; d_call: .; cdr3_nt: TGCGCCAGCAGTTATCTGGATGAGCAGTTCTTC; cdr3_aa: CASSYLDEQFF
j_call: TRBJ2-2; v_call: TRBV20-1; clone_size: few; d_call: TRBD2; cdr3_nt: TGCAGTGCTAGACAACTAGCGGGGTACACCGGGGAGCTGTTTTTT; cdr3_aa: CSARQLAGYTGELFF
j_call: TRBJ2-2; v_call: TRBV7-9; clone_size: .; d_call: .; cdr3_nt: TGTGCCAGCAGCCTGACATCCGGGGAGCTGTTTTTT; cdr3_aa: CASSLTSGELFF
j_call: TRBJ2-1; v_call: TRBV12-3/TRBV12-4; clone_size: .; d_call: .; cdr3_nt: TGTGCCAGCAGCCCCGCGTGGGTACATGAGCAGTTCTTC; cdr3_aa: CASSPAWVHEQFF
j_call: TRBJ2-5; v_call: TRBV6-5; clone_size: .; d_call: .; cdr3_nt: TGTGCCAGCAGTTATCCCTCTCAAGAGACCCAGTACTTC; cdr3_aa: CASSYPSQETQYF
j_call: TRBJ2-1; v_call: TRBV20-1; clone_size: .; d_call: TRBD2; cdr3_nt: TGCAGTGCCCCCACCCCGGGACTAGCGGCCAATGAGCAGTTCTTC; cdr3_aa: CSAPTPGLAANEQFF
j_call: TRBJ2-3; v_call: TRBV7-2; clone_size: many; d_call: TRBD2; cdr3_nt: TGTGCCAGCAGTTTCATCTGGGGGGGAAGCACAGATACGCAGTATTTT; cdr3_aa: CASSFIWGGSTDTQYF
j_call: TRBJ1-2; v_call: TRBV12-3/TRBV12-4; clone_size: .; d_call: .; cdr3_nt: TGTGCCAGCAGTTTGGGGTTCGCCGATGGCTACACCTTC; cdr3_aa: CASSLGFADGYTF
j_call: TRBJ1-2; v_call: TRBV25-1; clone_size: few; d_call: .; cdr3_nt: TGTGCCAGCAGTGAAGCTGGTAGGAACTATGGCTACACCTTC; cdr3_aa: CASSEAGRNYGYTF
j_call: TRBJ2-5; v_call: TRBV7-8; clone_size: many; d_call: TRBD1; cdr3_nt: TGTGCCACTGAATTGACAGGGAAGGCAGAGACCCAGTACTTC; cdr3_aa: CATELTGKAETQYF
j_call: TRBJ1-1; v_call: TRBV12-3/TRBV12-4; clone_size: .; d_call: .; cdr3_nt: TGTGCCAGCAGTTTTTCTGGCCCGACTAGACTCCCACCAACTTTCTTT; cdr3_aa: CASSFSGPTRLPPTFF
j_call: TRBJ1-2; v_call: TRBV3-1; clone_size: .; d_call: TRBD1; cdr3_nt: TGTGCCAGCAGCCAGCAGGGGGTAGGTGGCTACACCTTC; cdr3_aa: CASSQQGVGGYTF
j_call: TRBJ2-1; v_call: TRBV20-1; clone_size: .; d_call: .; cdr3_nt: TGCAGTGCTAGAGGACCATGGGGGGGGGCAAATGAAGAGCAGTTCTTC; cdr3_aa: CSARGPWGGANEEQFF
j_call: TRBJ1-2; v_call: TRBV19; clone_size: .; d_call: .; cdr3_nt: TGTGCCAGTAGTACCTTAGGACGGAAGTCTAACTATGGCTACACCTTC; cdr3_aa: CASSTLGRKSNYGYTF
j_call: TRBJ2-1; v_call: TRBV12-3/TRBV12-4; clone_size: many; d_call: TRBD2; cdr3_nt: TGTGCCAGCACATATTTAGCGGGGGGTGAGCAGTTCTTC; cdr3_aa: CASTYLAGGEQFF
j_call: TRBJ1-3; v_call: TRBV7-3; clone_size: .; d_call: .; cdr3_nt: TGTGCCAGCAGCCCTATCCCTGGAAACACCATATATTTT; cdr3_aa: CASSPIPGNTIYF
j_call: TRBJ1-2; v_call: TRBV6-5; clone_size: .; d_call: .; cdr3_nt: TGTGCCAGCAGAAAACAGGGAACTAACTATGGCTACACCTTC; cdr3_aa: CASRKQGTNYGYTF
j_call: TRBJ1-1; v_call: TRBV29-1; clone_size: .; d_call: .; cdr3_nt: TGCAGCGTTCGGGAAACTGTAGCAGCTTTCTTT; cdr3_aa: CSVRETVAAFF
j_call: TRBJ1-2; v_call: TRBV2; clone_size: few; d_call: .; cdr3_nt: TGTGCCGCCCTTGATGGGGGGGACTATGGCTACACCTTC; cdr3_aa: CAALDGGDYGYTF
j_call: TRBJ1-1; v_call: TRBV10-3; clone_size: .; d_call: .; cdr3_nt: TGTGCCATCAGTCTCGGGGGCGTCACTGAAGCTTTCTTT; cdr3_aa: CAISLGGVTEAFF
j_call: TRBJ2-7; v_call: TRBV20-1; clone_size: .; d_call: TRBD2; cdr3_nt: TGCAGTGCGTCCGGGACTACCCTTGATGTGGATGAGCAGTACTTC; cdr3_aa: CSASGTTLDVDEQYF
j_call: TRBJ2-7; v_call: TRBV5-1; clone_size: few; d_call: .; cdr3_nt: TGCGCCAGCAGCTTGGGACCGCAATACGAGCAGTACTTC; cdr3_aa: CASSLGPQYEQYF
j_call: TRBJ2-7; v_call: TRBV5-1; clone_size: .; d_call: .; cdr3_nt: TGCGCCAGCAGCAAGCTCGAGACCTACGAGCAGTACTTC; cdr3_aa: CASSKLETYEQYF
j_call: TRBJ2-3; v_call: TRBV20-1; clone_size: few; d_call: .; cdr3_nt: TGCAGTGCTATTGGAGCGGGTGATACGCAGTATTTT; cdr3_aa: CSAIGAGDTQYF
j_call: TRBJ2-5; v_call: TRBV7-9; clone_size: .; d_call: .; cdr3_nt: TGTGCCAGCAGCACACAAGAGTCACAGGAGACCCAGTACTTC; cdr3_aa: CASSTQESQETQYF
j_call: TRBJ1-5; v_call: TRBV5-1; clone_size: .; d_call: TRBD1; cdr3_nt: TGCGCCAGCAGCGCTGGGACAGGGCTCGATCAGCCCCAGCATTTT; cdr3_aa: CASSAGTGLDQPQHF
j_call: TRBJ2-5; v_call: TRBV12-3/TRBV12-4; clone_size: .; d_call: .; cdr3_nt: TGTGCCAGCAGCCACACAGGTGATGGGCAAGAGACCCAGTACTTC; cdr3_aa: CASSHTGDGQETQYF
j_call: TRBJ2-1; v_call: TRBV24-1; clone_size: many; d_call: .; cdr3_nt: TGTGCCACCAGTGGAGGGCCCCTATCCTACAATGAGCAGTTCTTC; cdr3_aa: CATSGGPLSYNEQFF
j_call: TRBJ2-3; v_call: TRBV12-3/TRBV12-4; clone_size: many; d_call: TRBD1; cdr3_nt: TGTGCCAGCAGATGGACAGGGCAGTGGGCAGATACGCAGTATTTT; cdr3_aa: CASRWTGQWADTQYF
j_call: TRBJ2-3; v_call: TRBV7-8; clone_size: .; d_call: TRBD2; cdr3_nt: TGTGCCAGCAGCTTAGTCTGGCGGGGGGGCCTCACAGATACGCAGTATTTT; cdr3_aa: CASSLVWRGGLTDTQYF
j_call: TRBJ1-2; v_call: TRBV12-3/TRBV12-4; clone_size: few; d_call: .; cdr3_nt: TGTGCCAGCAGTTCGGGACTGAGGGGCTATGGCTACACCTTC; cdr3_aa: CASSSGLRGYGYTF
j_call: TRBJ2-7; v_call: TRBV12-3/TRBV12-4; clone_size: few; d_call: .; cdr3_nt: TGTGCCAGCAGTTTAGCCGGCCCCAGGGTACCCTACGAGCAGTACTTC; cdr3_aa: CASSLAGPRVPYEQYF
j_call: TRBJ2-1; v_call: TRBV9; clone_size: many; d_call: TRBD2; cdr3_nt: TGTGCCAGCAGCGTATCCGGGGGGGATTACAATGAGCAGTTCTTC; cdr3_aa: CASSVSGGDYNEQFF